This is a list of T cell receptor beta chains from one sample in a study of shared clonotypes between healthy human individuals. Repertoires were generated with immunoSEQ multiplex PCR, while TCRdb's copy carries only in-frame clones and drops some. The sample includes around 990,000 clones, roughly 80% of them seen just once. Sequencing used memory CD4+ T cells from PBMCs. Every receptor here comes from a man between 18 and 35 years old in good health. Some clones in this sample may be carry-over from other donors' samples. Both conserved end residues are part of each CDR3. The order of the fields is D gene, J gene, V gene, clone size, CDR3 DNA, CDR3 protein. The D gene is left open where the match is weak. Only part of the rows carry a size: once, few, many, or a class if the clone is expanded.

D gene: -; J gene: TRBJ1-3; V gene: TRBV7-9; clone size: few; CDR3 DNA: TGTGCCAGCCAACCGTACTCTGGAAACACCATATATTTT; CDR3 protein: CASQPYSGNTIYF
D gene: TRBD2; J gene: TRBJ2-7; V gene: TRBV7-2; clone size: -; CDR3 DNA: TGTGCCAGCAACGTTCAGCGGGGGGCCGGAGAGCAGTACTTC; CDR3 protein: CASNVQRGAGEQYF
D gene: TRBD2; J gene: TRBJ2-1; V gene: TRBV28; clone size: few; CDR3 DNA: TGTGCCAGCAGTTTATCCCCCCACACTAGCGGCCACTACAATGAGCAGTTCTTC; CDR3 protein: CASSLSPHTSGHYNEQFF
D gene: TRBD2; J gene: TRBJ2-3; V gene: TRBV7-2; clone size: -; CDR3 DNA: TGTGCCAGCAGCCGCCGAGGACTAGCGGGAGTAGGGCGCACAGATACGCAGTATTTT; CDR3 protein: CASSRRGLAGVGRTDTQYF
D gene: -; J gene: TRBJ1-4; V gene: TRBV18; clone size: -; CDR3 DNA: TGTGCCAGCTCACAACGAGAGGGGGTTAATGAAAAACTGTTTTTT; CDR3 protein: CASSQREGVNEKLFF
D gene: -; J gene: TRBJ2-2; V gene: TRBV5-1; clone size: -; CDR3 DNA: TGCGCCAGCAGCTTGTTCAGAGCCCACACCGGGGAGCTGTTTTTT; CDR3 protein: CASSLFRAHTGELFF
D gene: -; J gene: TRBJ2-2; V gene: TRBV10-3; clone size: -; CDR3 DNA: TGTGCCATCAGTGAGATAGGGCAGGGCGCGAACACCGGGGAGCTGTTTTTT; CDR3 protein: CAISEIGQGANTGELFF
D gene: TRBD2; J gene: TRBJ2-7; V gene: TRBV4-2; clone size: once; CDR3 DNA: TGTGCCAGCAGCCAAGATGGAACGGGAGGTCTCCTCGGGCAGTACTTC; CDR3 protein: CASSQDGTGGLLGQYF
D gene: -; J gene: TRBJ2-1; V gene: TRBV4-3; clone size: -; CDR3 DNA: TGCGCCAGCAGCCAAGATGTAGTAAACACCTACAATGAGCAGTTCTTC; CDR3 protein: CASSQDVVNTYNEQFF
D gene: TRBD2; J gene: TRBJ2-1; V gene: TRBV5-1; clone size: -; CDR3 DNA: TGCGCCAGCAGCTTGGCACTAGCGGCTGGCAATGAGCAGTTCTTC; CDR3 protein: CASSLALAAGNEQFF
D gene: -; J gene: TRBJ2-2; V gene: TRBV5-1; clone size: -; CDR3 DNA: TGCGCCAGCAGCTTCGGCGAGAACACCGGGGAGCTGTTTTTT; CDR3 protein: CASSFGENTGELFF
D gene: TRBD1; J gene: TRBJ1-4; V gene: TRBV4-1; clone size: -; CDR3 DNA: TGCGCCAGCAGCCAAGTCGGGACAGCCGAAAAACTGTTTTTT; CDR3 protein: CASSQVGTAEKLFF
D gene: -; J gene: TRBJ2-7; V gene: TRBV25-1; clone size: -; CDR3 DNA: TGTGCCAGCGGGGGACGGACACCCTACGAGCAGTACTTC; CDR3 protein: CASGGRTPYEQYF
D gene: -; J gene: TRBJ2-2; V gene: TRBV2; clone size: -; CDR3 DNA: TGTGCCAGCAGTGGGCTAGCGAACACCGGGGAGCTGTTTTTT; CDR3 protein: CASSGLANTGELFF
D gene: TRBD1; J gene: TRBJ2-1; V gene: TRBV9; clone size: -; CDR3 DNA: TGTGCCAGCAGCGTTATGGGACAGGGGGCGAATGAGCAGTTCTTC; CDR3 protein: CASSVMGQGANEQFF
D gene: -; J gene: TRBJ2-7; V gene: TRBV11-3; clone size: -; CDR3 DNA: TGTGCCAGCAGCCCCGGTGGGGGCCGGTACGAGCAGTACTTC; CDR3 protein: CASSPGGGRYEQYF
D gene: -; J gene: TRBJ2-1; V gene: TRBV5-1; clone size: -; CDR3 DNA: TGCGCCAGCAGCTTAGAGGTTAGCTCCTACAATGAGCAGTTCTTC; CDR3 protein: CASSLEVSSYNEQFF
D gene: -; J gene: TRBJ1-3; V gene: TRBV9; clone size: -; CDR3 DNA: TGTGCCAGCAGCGGGTCGAGAGGAAACACCATATATTTT; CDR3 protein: CASSGSRGNTIYF
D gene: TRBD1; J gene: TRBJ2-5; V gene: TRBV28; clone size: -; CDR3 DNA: TGTGCCAGCAGTCCCAAGGGACAGGGGGAAGAGACCCAGTACTTC; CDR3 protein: CASSPKGQGEETQYF
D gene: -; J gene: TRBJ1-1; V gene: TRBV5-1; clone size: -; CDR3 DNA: TGCGCCAGCAGCTTAAAAACAAGCACTGAAGCTTTCTTT; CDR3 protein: CASSLKTSTEAFF
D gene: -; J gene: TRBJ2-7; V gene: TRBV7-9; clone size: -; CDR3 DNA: TGTGCCAGCAGCTACAACCCCTACGAGCAGTACTTC; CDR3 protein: CASSYNPYEQYF
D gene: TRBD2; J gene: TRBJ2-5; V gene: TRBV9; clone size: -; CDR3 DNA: TGTGCCAGCAGCGTTGGGGCTAGCGGGACTGGGGTTGAGACCCAGTACTTC; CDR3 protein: CASSVGASGTGVETQYF
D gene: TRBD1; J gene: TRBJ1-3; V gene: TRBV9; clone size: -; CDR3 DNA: TGTGCCAGCAGCATTTCACAGGGGGCTGCTGGAAACACCATATATTTT; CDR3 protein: CASSISQGAAGNTIYF
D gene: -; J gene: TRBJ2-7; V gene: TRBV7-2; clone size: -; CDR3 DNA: TGTGCCAGCAGCTTACGACTTAGCTCCTACGAGCAGTACTTC; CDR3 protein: CASSLRLSSYEQYF
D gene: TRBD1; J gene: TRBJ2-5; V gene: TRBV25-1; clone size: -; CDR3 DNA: TGTGCCAGCAAGCCAGGGGGAGCGGTGGAGACCCAGTACTTC; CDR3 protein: CASKPGGAVETQYF
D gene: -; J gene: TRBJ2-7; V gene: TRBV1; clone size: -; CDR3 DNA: TGCACCAGCAGCCAGCGGACTAGCGGGAGAACAGCTAGGGAGCAGTACTTC; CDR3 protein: CTSSQRTSGRTAREQYF
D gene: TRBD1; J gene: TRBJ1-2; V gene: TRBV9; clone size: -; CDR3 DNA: TGTGCCAGCAGCGTAGCTTTACAGGGGCTTGGCTACACCTTC; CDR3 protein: CASSVALQGLGYTF
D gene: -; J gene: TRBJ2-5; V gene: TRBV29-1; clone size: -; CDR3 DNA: TGCAGCGTTGACCCCAAAACGGGACAGACCCAGTACTTC; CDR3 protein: CSVDPKTGQTQYF
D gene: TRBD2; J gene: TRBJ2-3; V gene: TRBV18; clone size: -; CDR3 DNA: TGTGCCAGCTCACCGATAGCGGGAGGGCCGGGGGATACGCAGTATTTT; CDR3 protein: CASSPIAGGPGDTQYF
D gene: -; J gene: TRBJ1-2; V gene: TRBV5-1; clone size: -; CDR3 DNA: TGCGCCAGCAGCTTGGGACAGTCCTTTTCCAACTATGGCTACACCTTC; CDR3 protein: CASSLGQSFSNYGYTF
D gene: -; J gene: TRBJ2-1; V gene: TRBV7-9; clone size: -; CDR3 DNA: TGTGCCAGCAGCCTAGACCCACAGGGTCATGAGCAGTTCTTC; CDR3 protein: CASSLDPQGHEQFF
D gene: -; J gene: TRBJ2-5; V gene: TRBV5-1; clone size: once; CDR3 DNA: TGCGCCAGCAGCCGCGGGTCGATAGAGACCCAGTACTTC; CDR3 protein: CASSRGSIETQYF
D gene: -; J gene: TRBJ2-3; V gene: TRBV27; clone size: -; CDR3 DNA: TGTGCCAGCAGTTCCCAGCCTAGGGGGGGGGAGGATACGCAGTATTTT; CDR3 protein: CASSSQPRGGEDTQYF
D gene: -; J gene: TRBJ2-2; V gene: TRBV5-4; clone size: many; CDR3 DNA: TGTGCCAGCAGCTTGACTAAGAACACCGGGGAGCTGTTTTTT; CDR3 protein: CASSLTKNTGELFF
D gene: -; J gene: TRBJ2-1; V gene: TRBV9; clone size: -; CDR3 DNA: TGTGCCAGCAGCGTAGAGGCGGGAATCTTTGGCAATGAGCAGTTCTTC; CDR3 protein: CASSVEAGIFGNEQFF
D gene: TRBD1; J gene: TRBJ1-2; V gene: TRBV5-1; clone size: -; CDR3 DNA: TGCGCCAGCAGCCAGGGACAGGGAAACTATGGCTACACCTTC; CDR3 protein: CASSQGQGNYGYTF
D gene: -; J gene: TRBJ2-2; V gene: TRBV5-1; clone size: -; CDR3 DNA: TGCGCCAGCAGCTTGGACGCGACGAACACCGGGGAGCTGTTTTTT; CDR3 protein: CASSLDATNTGELFF
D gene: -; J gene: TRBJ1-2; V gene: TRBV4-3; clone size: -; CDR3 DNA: TGCGCCAGCAGCCAAGAAAGGGGGGTTAACTATGGCTACACCTTC; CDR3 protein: CASSQERGVNYGYTF
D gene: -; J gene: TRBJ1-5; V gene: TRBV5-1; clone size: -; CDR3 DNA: TGCGCCAGCAGCTTGGAAGGGGGGAATCAGCCCCAGCATTTT; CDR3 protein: CASSLEGGNQPQHF
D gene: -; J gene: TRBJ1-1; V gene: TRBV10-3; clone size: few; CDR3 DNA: TGTGCCATCAGCGGAGGTTTCTCGGAAGCTTTCTTT; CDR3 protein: CAISGGFSEAFF
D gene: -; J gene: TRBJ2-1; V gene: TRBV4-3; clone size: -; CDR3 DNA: TGCGCCAGCAGCCAGCTTAGCGGATCCTACAATGAGCAGTTCTTC; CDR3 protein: CASSQLSGSYNEQFF
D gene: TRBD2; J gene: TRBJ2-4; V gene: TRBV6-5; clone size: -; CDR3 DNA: TGTGCCAGCAGTTACCATCGGGGGGACAAAAACATTCAGTACTTC; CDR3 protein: CASSYHRGDKNIQYF
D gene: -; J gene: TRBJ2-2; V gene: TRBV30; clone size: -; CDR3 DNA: TGTGCCTGGAGTGCCGGACTTAGCATGGGAAACACCGGGGAGCTGTTTTTT; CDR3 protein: CAWSAGLSMGNTGELFF
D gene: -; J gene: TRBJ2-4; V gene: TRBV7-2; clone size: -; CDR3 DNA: TGTGCCAGCAGCTTACTGGGAAACATTCAGTACTTC; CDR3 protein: CASSLLGNIQYF
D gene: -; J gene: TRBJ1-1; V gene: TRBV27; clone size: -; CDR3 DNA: TGTGCCAGCAGTTTAATACAGCCTACTATGAACACTGAAGCTTTCTTT; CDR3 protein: CASSLIQPTMNTEAFF
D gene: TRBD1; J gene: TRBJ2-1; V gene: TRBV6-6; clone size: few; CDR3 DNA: TGTGCCAGCAGTTACCCAACATACAGGGGCAATGAGCAGTTCTTC; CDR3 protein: CASSYPTYRGNEQFF